The 11 T cell receptor beta chains below were found in one sample sequenced in a study of graft-versus-host responses after intestinal transplantation. Profiling relied on immunoSEQ multiplex PCR, and the TCRdb table lists in-frame clones only, not all of them. This sample carries around 16,000 clones, around 90% of them seen once, and the ten largest clones take approximately 5.6%. The sequencing here drew on PBMCs, taken 110 days after intestinal transplant. These receptors were taken from a human patient who received an intestinal transplant, so some T cells may come from the graft donor.

This chain joins TRBV9 and TRBJ1-6, with D maybe TRBD1 (5 bases). CDR1 SGDLS and CDR2 YYNGEE come from the germline V gene. Deletions cut 2 bases from V and 7 bases from J, with 10 bases between. The CDR3 contains 14 residues. The CDR3 DNA is TGTGCCAGCAGCGTTGATGACAGCAATTCACCCCTCCACTTT. Encoded protein: CASSVDDSNSPLHF. Based on the CDR3 plus reference TRBV9 and TRBJ1-6, the full variable domain is DSGVTQTPKHLITATGQRVTLRCSPRSGDLSVYWYQQSLDQGLQFLIQYYNGEERAKGNILERFSAQQFPDLHSELNLSSLELGDSALYFCASSVDDSNSPLHFGNGTRLTVT.

The V gene is TRBV7-9, the J gene TRBJ1-5, with 10 bases aligning to TRBD1. Germline V gives CDR1 SEHNR, CDR2 FQNEAQ (reference sequence). The CDR3 sequence is 15 residues long. With 1 base clipped from V and 6 bases from J, the junction kept 3 bases outside the gene matches. CDR3 DNA: TGTGCCAGCAGCTTAGAGGGACAGGGGCGTCAGCCCCAGCATTTT. It is translated as CASSLEGQGRQPQHF.

The chain is built from TRBV30 and TRBJ2-1; possibly TRBD1 for D (5 bases). V gave up 3 bases and J gave up 8 bases, with 17 bases separating them. The CDR3 runs to 14 residues. The germline gives CDR1 GTSNPN, CDR2 SVGIG (reference sequence). CDR3 amino acids: CAWRGRSGKDEQFF. The CDR3 DNA sequence: TGTGCCTGGAGGGGCAGGTCAGGGAAAGATGAGCAGTTCTTC.

The rearrangement joins TRBV27 to TRBJ2-5; no definite D call. The CDR3 runs to 13 residues. V lost 5 bases and J lost 1, with 8 bases in between. Germline V gene data show CDR1 as MNHEY and CDR2 as SMNVEV (reference sequence). The CDR3 region is CASSDLPQETQYF. The CDR3 DNA sequence: TGTGCCAGCAGTGACCTCCCCCAAGAGACCCAGTACTTC.

CDR3 coding DNA: TGTGCCAGCAGCCGCTTGGGGGCAATGAGAAATCAGCCCCAGCATTTT. Its translation is CASSRLGAMRNQPQHF. The V call is TRBV7-9, the J call TRBJ1-5; a possible D gene is TRBD1 (6 bases). Germline V gene sequence: CDR1 SEHNR, CDR2 FQNEAQ (reference sequence). Trimming shortened V by 5 bases and J by 4 bases, and 18 bases separated the two germline ends. The CDR3 loop spans 16 amino acids.

This rearrangement joins TRBV5-1 to TRBJ1-1; weak D call: TRBD1 (6 bases). CDR1 SGHRS and CDR2 YFSETQ come from the germline V gene. This CDR3 spans 14 amino acids. Trimming shortened V by 2 bases and J by 0 bases, and 8 bases separated the two germline ends. CDR3 sequence reads: CASSFGQLNTEAFF. The CDR3 DNA follows: TGCGCCAGCAGCTTTGGACAGCTGAACACTGAAGCTTTCTTT. Supplemented by reference TRBV5-1 and TRBJ1-1, the full variable domain reads KAGVTQTPRYLIKTRGQQVTLSCSPISGHRSVSWYQQTPGQGLQFLFEYFSETQRNKGNFPGRFSGRQFSNSRSEMNVSTLELGDSALYLCASSFGQLNTEAFFGQGTRLTVV.

This clone has only one observation. V gene TRBV21-1 combines with J gene TRBJ1-6. TRBV21-1 is reported as a pseudogene. The length of the CDR3 is 16 residues. CDR3 coding DNA: TGTGCCAGCAGCACGTGGACGCTCTCCTATAATTCACCCCTCCACTTT. It encodes CASSTWTLSYNSPLHF.

This chain joins TRBV6-5 and TRBJ1-1; possibly TRBD1 for D (5 bases). CDR1 and CDR2 (germline): MNHEY, SVGAGI. The length of the CDR3 is 12 residues. Trimming shortened V by 6 bases and J by 8 bases, and 13 bases separated the two germline ends. The CDR3 DNA reads as TGTGCCAGCAGCCTCTTAGGGGCCGAAGCTTTCTTT. Protein: CASSLLGAEAFF.

The chain is built from TRBV11-2 and TRBJ2-1; maybe TRBD2 (5 bases). Trimming stripped 3 bases from V and 0 bases from J, with 12 bases between. From germline, CDR1 is SGHAT and CDR2 FQNNGV. This CDR3 has 16 amino acids. In DNA, the CDR3 is TGTGCCAGCAGCTTCGGTACGGGGAGCTCCTACAATGAGCAGTTCTTC. The encoded protein is CASSFGTGSSYNEQFF. Combining the CDR3 with reference TRBV11-2 and TRBJ2-1 gives the whole variable domain EAGVAQSPRYKIIEKRQSVAFWCNPISGHATLYWYQQILGQGPKLLIQFQNNGVVDDSQLPKDRFSAERLKGVDSTLKIQPAKLEDSAVYLCASSFGTGSSYNEQFFGPGTRLTVL.

This clone has only one observation. The chain is built from TRBV7-6 and TRBJ1-3; D is perhaps TRBD1 (5 bases). Trimming cost V 1 base and J 0 bases, with 16 bases left between them. The germline V gene has CDR1 SGHVS and CDR2 FNYEAQ. This CDR3 is 18 amino acids long. The CDR3 loop reads CASSLVRSPTVSGNTIYF. The CDR3 region has the DNA TGTGCCAGCAGCTTAGTACGGAGTCCGACAGTCTCTGGAAACACCATATATTTT.

This clone occurred once. The CDR3 sequence: CASSWTGNTGELFF. The CDR3 region has the DNA TGTGCCAGCAGTTGGACAGGGAACACCGGGGAGCTGTTTTTT. The rearrangement uses TRBV6-6 and TRBJ2-2; TRBD1 agrees at 7 bases. In germline, CDR1 is MNHNY, CDR2 SVGAGI (reference sequence). The CDR3 has 14 amino acids. The ends lost 4 bases at V and 1 base at J; junction bases unmatched: 0.